A selection of T cell receptor beta chains follows, all from one sample in a study of molecular identifiers for immune sequencing clone quantification. TCRdb passed the PCR reads through MiXCR, listing each CDR3 protein once. Found here are about 320,000 distinct CDR3 sequences, roughly a quarter of them singletons; the top ten hold roughly 0.7%. The sample was naive CD8+ T cells from blood, with Jurkat cell RNA spiked in. These receptor sequences come from a human donor in good health. Some libraries in this study had Jurkat cell RNA spiked in. The CDR3 runs from the conserved cysteine through the conserved F or W. A D gene is named only where the DNA matches it firmly. The size field is filled for only some rows; it gives once, few, many or a size class.

clone_size	d_call	j_call	v_call	cdr3_nt	cdr3_aa
.	.	TRBJ2-1	TRBV4-1	TGCGCCAGCAGCCAAGGAGGAACGGGGTTGTACAATGAGCAGTTCTTC	CASSQGGTGLYNEQFF
many	.	TRBJ2-2	TRBV7-9	TGTGCCAGCAGCTTATTGGTGGGAGCCGTCACCGGGGAGCTGTTTTTT	CASSLLVGAVTGELFF
many	.	TRBJ2-7	TRBV5-7	TGTGCCAGCAGCAGACCGGACTACAAGCTCGACGAGCAGTACTTC	CASSRPDYKLDEQYF
many	TRBD2	TRBJ2-5	TRBV2	TGTGCCAGCAGTCACGGACTAGACCAAGAGACCCAGTACTTC	CASSHGLDQETQYF
few	TRBD1	TRBJ1-5	TRBV12-3/TRBV12-4	TGTGCCAGCAGTTACTCCCCGACAGGGGCCAATCAGCCCCAGCATTTT	CASSYSPTGANQPQHF
.	TRBD2	TRBJ2-5	TRBV10-3	TGTGCCATCAGTGAGGGTAGCGGGGGAGAGCCCCAGTACTTC	CAISEGSGGEPQYF
few	.	TRBJ2-1	TRBV24-1	TGTGCCACCAGTGATTTAGCGGACTCCTACAATGAGCAGTTCTTC	CATSDLADSYNEQFF
few	.	TRBJ1-3	TRBV4-3	TGCGCCAGCAGCCAAGAGTCCGAAGCTGGGGCGAACACCATATATTTT	CASSQESEAGANTIYF
few	.	TRBJ1-1	TRBV20-1	TGCAGTGCTAGGGCTCTCACTCGGAACACTGAAGCTTTCTTT	CSARALTRNTEAFF
.	.	TRBJ2-1	TRBV12-3/TRBV12-4	TGTGCCAGCAGACCTGAGGGGAGAGAGCAGTTCTTC	CASRPEGREQFF
many	TRBD2	TRBJ2-7	TRBV15	TGTGCCACCAGCAGAGATGTCCTAGCGGGGGGAAGCTACGAGCAGTACTTC	CATSRDVLAGGSYEQYF
many	.	TRBJ2-2	TRBV29-1	TGCAGCGTTGAAAGTGATCACACCGGGGAGCTGTTTTTT	CSVESDHTGELFF
few	TRBD1	TRBJ2-7	TRBV6-2/TRBV6-3	TGTGCCAGCAGCTACGATGGGACAGGGGGGAATTGGGAGCAGTACTTC	CASSYDGTGGNWEQYF
.	.	TRBJ1-2	TRBV16	TGTGCCAGCAGCCAATCGGTCCCTGGCAGCTATGGCTACACCTTC	CASSQSVPGSYGYTF
.	.	TRBJ2-1	TRBV4-2	TGTGCCAGCAGCCATCTAGCCAGTATGGGCATTGAGCAGTTCTTC	CASSHLASMGIEQFF
.	.	TRBJ2-1	TRBV27	TGTGCCAGCAGTTTAGCCGGGACATACGCCTACAATGAGCAGTTCTTC	CASSLAGTYAYNEQFF
many	TRBD1	TRBJ1-1	TRBV5-6	TGTGCCAGCAGCCTCACGGGACAGGGCTATTTACGAGACACTGAAGCTTTCTTT	CASSLTGQGYLRDTEAFF
.	.	TRBJ2-3	TRBV4-1	TGCGCCGCCGGACTACCGGGACTGGGGAACCCACATACCCAGTATTTT	CAAGLPGLGNPHTQYF
few	TRBD2	TRBJ2-3	TRBV7-2	TGTGCCAGCAGCTTAGCCCGGGGACTAGCGGCACAAGATACGCAGTATTTT	CASSLARGLAAQDTQYF
.	.	TRBJ1-1	TRBV3-1	TGTGCCAGCAGCCCAACATCTACCACGAAGAGGACTGAAGCTTTCTTT	CASSPTSTTKRTEAFF
many	.	TRBJ2-5	TRBV25-1	TGTGCCAGCAGTGATAGGTCTGCGTACCAAGAGACCCAGTACTTC	CASSDRSAYQETQYF
.	TRBD2	TRBJ2-3	TRBV6-5	TGTGCCAGCAGTGTAGGACTAGCGGGAGGGCCAGATACGCAGTATTTT	CASSVGLAGGPDTQYF
.	TRBD2	TRBJ2-3	TRBV9	TGTGCCAGCAGCGTAGAGGGCGTGGGGGGGGATACGCAGTATTTT	CASSVEGVGGDTQYF
many	.	TRBJ2-4	TRBV20-1	TGCAGTGCTAACGTAGCCAAAAACATTCAGTACTTC	CSANVAKNIQYF
many	TRBD2	TRBJ2-1	TRBV7-3	TGTGCCAGCAGCTCGTCTAGCGGGAGTGGAAATGAGCAGTTCTTC	CASSSSSGSGNEQFF
.	.	TRBJ2-5	TRBV2	TGTGCCGGCAGTGAAGAACCATCACTTGAGACCCAGTACTTC	CAGSEEPSLETQYF
once	TRBD1	TRBJ2-3	TRBV14	TGTGCCAGCAGCCAATACCGGGACAGTAGCACAGATGCGCAGTATTTT	CASSQYRDSSTDAQYF
.	.	TRBJ2-1	TRBV9	TGTGCCAGCAGCGTAACTACCGGGACCCCCTATGAGCAGTTCTTC	CASSVTTGTPYEQFF
.	.	TRBJ2-5	TRBV4-3	TGCGCCAGCAGCCAAGAGTCCGGGGTGGCGTACCAAGAGACCCAGTACTTC	CASSQESGVAYQETQYF
many	TRBD2	TRBJ2-3	TRBV7-2	TGTGCCAGCAGCTTAATTGCCGGGGGGGCAGTAGATACGCAGTATTTT	CASSLIAGGAVDTQYF
many	TRBD2	TRBJ2-4	TRBV29-1	TGCAGCGTTGAACTAGCGGGGAGAGCCAAAAACATTCAGTACTTC	CSVELAGRAKNIQYF
.	TRBD1	TRBJ2-7	TRBV5-1	TGCACCAGCAGGTTGGGGACAGCCTACGAGCAGTACTTC	CTSRLGTAYEQYF